This is a list of T cell receptor beta chains from one sample in a study of brain metastases from non-small cell lung cancer. Clones were sequenced by immunoSEQ multiplex PCR, and TCRdb holds only the in-frame ones, with some missing. Counted here are fewer than 2,500 clones, over 65% occurring once; the ten biggest clones make up roughly 7%. The specimen was primary lung tumor tissue. These receptors originate from a donor aged 40 or older with non-small cell lung cancer. Both conserved end residues are part of each CDR3. The order of the fields is clone size, J gene, D gene, V gene, CDR3 DNA, CDR3 protein. A D gene is named only where the DNA matches it firmly. Part of the rows lack a size; the others show once, few, many or a class for expanded clones.

>.|TRBJ2-5|.|TRBV7-3
TGTGCCAGCAGCCTACCAGGGGCGCCAGAGACCCAGTACTTC
CASSLPGAPETQYF
>.|TRBJ1-3|.|TRBV12-3/TRBV12-4
TGTGCCAGCACCGTGGTCGTTGGCAACACCATATATTTT
CASTVVVGNTIYF
>few|TRBJ1-4|.|TRBV12-3/TRBV12-4
TGTGCCAGCAGTTTACATAGATACGAAAAACTGTTTTTT
CASSLHRYEKLFF
>.|TRBJ2-7|TRBD2|TRBV4-2
TGTGCCAGCAGCCAAGTAAATAGCGGGATGTACGAGCAGTACTTC
CASSQVNSGMYEQYF
>.|TRBJ1-1|.|TRBV3-1/TRBV3-2
TGTGCCAGCAGCCAACCCTCCAGGGCCCACACTGAAGCTTTCTTT
CASSQPSRAHTEAFF
>.|TRBJ1-5|.|TRBV28
TGTGCCAGCAGCATGGGGGACCCCGGGTATCAGCCCCAGCATTTT
CASSMGDPGYQPQHF
>.|TRBJ1-2|.|TRBV6-5
TGTGCCAGCAGTTACTCAGCGGGGGCTGAAAACTATGGCTACACCTTC
CASSYSAGAENYGYTF
>.|TRBJ1-2|.|TRBV6-2/TRBV6-3
TGTGCCAGCAGCCTATCCCTCGAGGAGTTTAACTATGGCTACACCTTC
CASSLSLEEFNYGYTF
>.|TRBJ2-3|TRBD2|TRBV7-2
TGTGCCAGCAGCGCGCGGCGGGGGGGCACAGATACGCAGTATTTT
CASSARRGGTDTQYF
>.|TRBJ1-2|.|TRBV19
TGTGCCAGTAGTATAGATCGGAAGGCTAACTATGGCTACACCTTC
CASSIDRKANYGYTF
>.|TRBJ1-3|.|TRBV7-9
TGTGCCAGCAGCTCGGGGTTCTCTGGAAACACCATATATTTT
CASSSGFSGNTIYF
>large|TRBJ2-1|.|TRBV29-1
TGCAGCGTTTCTGGGGGCAGCTCCTACAATGAGCAGTTCTTC
CSVSGGSSYNEQFF
>.|TRBJ2-3|.|TRBV24-1
TGTGCCACCAGTCTGGGGCAAGATACGCAGTATTTT
CATSLGQDTQYF
>.|TRBJ2-7|.|TRBV24-1
TGTGCCACCAGTGATTCTACTGCCGAGCAGTACTTC
CATSDSTAEQYF
>.|TRBJ1-2|TRBD1|TRBV28
TGTGCCAGCAGTTCACCACAGGGGACAGGCTTAATACTATTC
CASSSPQGTGLILF
>.|TRBJ2-1|.|TRBV24-1
TGTGCCACCAGTTTGGGTGGCGGAAACAATGAGCAGTTCTTC
CATSLGGGNNEQFF
>.|TRBJ2-6|TRBD2|TRBV4-1
TGCGCCAGCAGCCCGACTAGCGGGGAAGCTGGGGCCAACGTCCTGACTTTC
CASSPTSGEAGANVLTF
>.|TRBJ2-2|.|TRBV6-4
TGTGCCAGCAGTTTGACGGACAACGGGGAGCTGTTTTTT
CASSLTDNGELFF
>.|TRBJ1-1|TRBD1|TRBV12-3/TRBV12-4
TGTGCCAGCAGTTTGTACAGGGGAACTGAAGCTTTCTTT
CASSLYRGTEAFF
>.|TRBJ2-1|TRBD2|TRBV9
TGTGCCAGCCAAAGGAGCGGGGGGCGAGGTAATGAGCAGTTCTTC
CASQRSGGRGNEQFF
>.|TRBJ2-3|TRBD2|TRBV4-2
TGTGCCAGCAGCCAAGGGCTTACTAGCGGGCGAGGAGATACGCAGTATTTT
CASSQGLTSGRGDTQYF
>.|TRBJ2-5|.|TRBV21-1
TGTGCCAGTAGCAGAGGACAGGACCAAGAGACCCAGTACTTC
CASSRGQDQETQYF
>once|TRBJ1-5|.|TRBV4-2
TGTGCCAGCAGCCAAGATCGGGGGCAGCCCCAGCATTTT
CASSQDRGQPQHF
>.|TRBJ2-7|TRBD2|TRBV5-1
TGCGCCAGCAGCTTGGGGACTAGCGGGACTTACGAGCAGTACTTC
CASSLGTSGTYEQYF
>.|TRBJ2-2|TRBD2|TRBV19
TGTGCCAGTAGTTCTCCGTCTAGGGCTAGCGGTCGGACCGGGGAGCTGTTTTTT
CASSSPSRASGRTGELFF
>.|TRBJ1-6|.|TRBV12-3/TRBV12-4
TGTGCCAGCAGTTTGGGGGCAGGTTCACCCCTCCACTTT
CASSLGAGSPLHF
>.|TRBJ2-3|TRBD1|TRBV6-5
TGTGCCAGCAGTAGGGACAGAGGGGCCCCAAATACGCAGTATTTT
CASSRDRGAPNTQYF
>.|TRBJ1-3|.|TRBV6-5
TGTGCCAGCAGGTCGGACATCGGAAACACCATATATTTT
CASRSDIGNTIYF
>few|TRBJ2-5|.|TRBV7-9
TGTGCCAGCACCTTAGGGATTGCGGGGGCCAATTTTCAAGAGACCCAGTACTTC
CASTLGIAGANFQETQYF
>.|TRBJ2-1|.|TRBV7-2
TGTGCCAGCAGCTTAGCGCGGACGGTCAATGAGCAGTTCTTC
CASSLARTVNEQFF
>.|TRBJ2-4|.|TRBV12-5
TGTGCTAGTGGTTTGAGAAACATTCAGTACTTC
CASGLRNIQYF
>.|TRBJ2-1|.|TRBV3-1/TRBV3-2
TGTGCCAGCAGCCCGCTTTACCTGGTGGGCAATGAGCAGTTCTTC
CASSPLYLVGNEQFF
>.|TRBJ1-5|.|TRBV21-1
TGTGCCAGCAGCCTTACCCGGGACAGGGATTGTGGTCAGCCCCAGCATTTT
CASSLTRDRDCGQPQHF
>.|TRBJ1-5|TRBD1|TRBV28
TGTGCCAGCAGTATCACAGGGGCGAATCAGCCCCAGCATTTT
CASSITGANQPQHF
>.|TRBJ2-2|TRBD2|TRBV6-1
TGTGCCAGCAGTGACAGCGGGAGGGCCACCGGGGAGCTGTTTTTT
CASSDSGRATGELFF
>.|TRBJ2-1|.|TRBV19
TGTGCCAGTAGTATAGCGGGCGCGTCCTACAATGAGCAGTTCTTC
CASSIAGASYNEQFF
>.|TRBJ1-2|.|TRBV5-1
TGCGCCAGCAGCCGGGACCTCACCTATGGCTACACCTTC
CASSRDLTYGYTF